This TCR beta chain was recorded in a study of cytomegalovirus exposure and HLA in healthy donors. Worth noting for this clone: The target antigen is unknown.

Germline V lookup: CDR1 SGHTA, CDR2 FQGNSA. The CDR3 totals 14 residues. V shed 4 bases and J 4 bases; nucleotides not matched to a gene: 6. The study's findings and limits: Sequencing had likely introduced a cluster of highly shared sequence variants as an artifact.

It was with 60 Vbeta and 13 Jbeta primers that the PCR ran. Clones were sequenced by immunoSEQ multiplex PCR, and TCRdb holds only the in-frame ones, with some missing. The sample contains 40,000 or so clones, 66% of which appear only once. The rearrangement joins TRBV7-2 to TRBJ1-1; 7 bases align to TRBD1. Sample: PBMCs. This receptor was identified in a man in his forties or fifties in good health and CMV-seropositive. CDR3: CASSSRGGLTEAFF. CDR3 bases: TGTGCCAGCAGCTCCCGAGGGGGCCTCACTGAAGCTTTCTTT.